The 3 T cell receptor beta chains below all came from one sample that was sequenced in a study of technical replicates of blood from a handful of donors. Profiling relied on immunoSEQ multiplex PCR, and the TCRdb table lists in-frame clones only, not all of them. In the table there are about 80,000 clones, roughly 94% of which are singletons. The sequencing sample was made of T cells isolated from PBMCs. These TCRs come from a human donor in good health.

The chain carries TRBV5-8 and TRBJ1-5; unclear D gene. V lost 0 bases and J 3 bases, leaving 16 bases between the germline ends. This CDR3 region has 17 residues. The germline V gene has CDR1 SGHTS and CDR2 YDEGEE. The CDR3 protein is CASSLEGGHNFNQPQHF. The DNA for the CDR3 is TGTGCCAGCAGCTTGGAGGGAGGCCACAACTTCAATCAGCCCCAGCATTTT.

The chain has TRBV7-2 and TRBJ2-3, with a possible D match to TRBD2 (7 bases). CDR1 and CDR2 (germline): SGHTA, FQGNSA. This CDR3 comprises 17 residues. The ends were cut back, 5 bases at V and 6 bases at J, with 24 bases in the middle. The DNA of the CDR3 is TGTGCCAGCAGCCGTAGGGGGGGGTCAGTGGTAGGGGATACGCAGTATTTT. This codes for CASSRRGGSVVGDTQYF.

The chain joins TRBV19 to TRBJ2-1; 8 bases fit TRBD2. This CDR3 spans 17 amino acids. V was pared by 0 bases and J by 9 bases, with 13 bases of the junction left unmatched. Germline-derived CDR1 and CDR2 are LNHDA and SQIVND (reference sequence). CDR3 in DNA: TGTGCCAGTAGTATAGAACTAGCGGAGGGGGTGGTTAGTGAGCAGTTCTTC. This translates into CASSIELAEGVVSEQFF.